The 18 T cell receptor beta chains presented below share a single source sample, sequenced in a study of shared clonotypes between healthy human individuals. The method was immunoSEQ multiplex PCR; TCRdb's version includes in-frame clones alone and lacks a portion of them. The sample has nearly 1,000,000 clones; about three quarters are singletons. The sample comprised memory CD4+ T cells sorted from blood. The subset: CD45RA-negative fraction. The receptors were gathered from a man aged 18 to 30 in good health.

CDR3 coding DNA: TGTGCCAGTAGTAGAGACAGGGACCGGACTGAAGCTTTCTTT. Translated: CASSRDRDRTEAFF. The chain is built from TRBV19 and TRBJ1-1, with 7 bases aligning to TRBD1. In germline, CDR1 is LNHDA, CDR2 SQIVND (reference sequence). Trimming cost V 4 bases and J 5 bases; bases outside gene matches: 7. The CDR3 length is 14 residues. The variable domain in full, completed from reference TRBV19 and TRBJ1-1, reads DGGITQSPKYLFRKEGQNVTLSCEQNLNHDAMYWYRQDPGQGLRLIYYSQIVNDFQKGDIAEGYSVSREKKESFPLTVTSAQKNPTAFYLCASSRDRDRTEAFFGQGTRLTVV.

The chain combines TRBV7-9 with TRBJ1-6, with 8 positions matching TRBD1. The J segment lost 4 bases and the V segment lost 5 bases, leaving 7 bases of the junction unmatched. CDR1 and CDR2 from the germline V gene are SEHNR and FQNEAQ (reference sequence). This CDR3 has 16 amino acids. The CDR3 is CASSPGQARYNSPLHF. CDR3 DNA sequence: TGTGCCAGCAGCCCGGGACAGGCAAGATATAATTCACCCCTCCACTTT.

This sequence joins TRBV5-8 and TRBJ2-3; maybe TRBD2 (6 bases). Germline V gene lookup returns CDR1 SGHTS and CDR2 YDEGEE. V was pared by 6 bases and J by 3 bases, with 11 bases between. The CDR3 runs 13 residues. The CDR3 reads CASTGGMTDTQYF. In DNA, the CDR3 is TGTGCCAGCACTGGCGGGATGACAGATACGCAGTATTTT.

This clone was recorded only once. The chain combines TRBV12-5 with TRBJ2-1; 7 bases line up with TRBD1. J gave up 4 bases and V 2 bases, and 8 bases lay outside the gene matches. The CDR3 has 16 amino acids. In germline, CDR1 is LGHNT, CDR2 FRNRAP. CDR3 nucleotide sequence: TGTGCTAGTGGTTTGCGACAGGGCGGAGTATACAATGAGCAGTTCTTC. This encodes CASGLRQGGVYNEQFF.

V is TRBV4-1 and J is TRBJ2-2; D may match TRBD1 or TRBD2 (5 bases each). From germline, CDR1 is MGHRA and CDR2 YSYEKL. Trimming left V 0 bases short and J 0 bases short, with 11 bases between. The length of the CDR3 is 17 residues. The DNA for the CDR3 is TGCGCCAGCAGCCAAGAAAGTATGGGGGCGAACACCGGGGAGCTGTTTTTT. Encoded protein: CASSQESMGANTGELFF.

The gene calls are TRBV6-1 and TRBJ1-5, with a possible D match to TRBD1 (5 bases). V was pared by 10 bases and J by 3 bases, with 13 bases between. There are 13 residues in the CDR3. Germline V CDR1 and CDR2: MNHNS, SASEGT. In nucleotides, the CDR3 is TGTGCCACCGCGACAGAAGTCAATCAGCCCCAGCATTTT. Amino acid sequence: CATATEVNQPQHF.

V gene TRBV11-3 combines with J gene TRBJ2-7, with D maybe TRBD1 (6 bases). The V and J ends lost 5 bases and 1 base respectively, with 9 bases between them. The germline CDR1 and CDR2 sequences are SGHNT and YENEEA. The CDR3 is 13 residues long. The CDR3 region has the DNA TGTGCCAGCAGCACGACAGGTTCCTACGAGCAGTACTTC. Translation: CASSTTGSYEQYF.

The J gene is TRBJ2-7, the V gene TRBV10-2; D ambiguous. Germline loops: CDR1 WSHSY, CDR2 SAAADI. V lost 6 bases to trimming and J lost 9 bases, with 15 bases between them. The CDR3 runs 12 residues. CDR3 in amino acids: CASSGSALGQYF. DNA for the CDR3: TGCGCCAGCAGCGGCAGCGCCCTAGGGCAGTACTTC.

The J gene is TRBJ1-1, the V gene TRBV5-6; D remains ambiguous. CDR1 and CDR2 (germline): SGHDT, YYEEEE. This CDR3 region has 12 residues. Trimming left V 1 base short and J 2 bases short, with 3 bases between. The CDR3 DNA follows: TGTGCCAGCAGCTTGCAAAACACTGAAGCTTTCTTT. Amino acid sequence: CASSLQNTEAFF.

The V gene is TRBV30, the J gene TRBJ2-3, with D possibly TRBD2 on 5 matching bases. The germline gives CDR1 GTSNPN, CDR2 SVGIG (reference sequence). Deletions cut 2 bases from V and 1 base from J, with 16 bases between. CDR3 length: 16 amino acids. CDR3 amino acids: CAWSPRTLLGTDTQYF. The CDR3 nucleotides read TGTGCCTGGAGTCCCCGGACTTTATTGGGCACAGATACGCAGTATTTT.

In its sample, this clone was seen once. The same CDR3 is also encoded by other DNA sequences in this sample. The chain uses TRBV5-1 and TRBJ1-5; D is unclear. The CDR3 runs to 14 residues. Germline loops: CDR1 SGHRS, CDR2 YFSETQ. V lost 0 bases and J lost 2, with 6 bases in between. CDR3 bases: TGCGCCAGCAGCTTGGTCGGCGGCAATCAGCCCCAGCATTTT. This translates into CASSLVGGNQPQHF.

This chain connects TRBV11-3 to TRBJ2-1; TRBD2 matches at 11 bases. Germline trimming cut 5 bases from V and 5 bases from J; bases unmatched to any gene: 5. The V gene's germline CDR1 is SGHNT and CDR2 YENEEA. The CDR3 loop spans 15 amino acids. CDR3 amino acids: CASSVSGRGDNEQFF. The CDR3 DNA is TGTGCCAGCAGCGTTAGCGGGAGGGGGGACAATGAGCAGTTCTTC. Using reference TRBV11-3 and TRBJ2-1 for the parts outside the CDR3, the full variable domain is EAGVVQSPRYKIIEKKQPVAFWCNPISGHNTLYWYLQNLGQGPELLIRYENEEAVDDSQLPKDRFSAERLKGVDSTLKIQPAELGDSAVYLCASSVSGRGDNEQFFGPGTRLTVL.

This sequence joins TRBV30 and TRBJ2-3; 7 bases are shared with TRBD2. V trimming: 4 bases; J trimming: 4 bases; junction bases outside the gene matches: 5. The CDR3 contains 13 residues. Germline CDR1 GTSNPN, CDR2 SVGIG (reference sequence). CDR3 loop: CAWMIGGADTQYF. The CDR3 DNA reads TGTGCCTGGATGATTGGGGGGGCAGATACGCAGTATTTT.

J is TRBJ1-1 and V is TRBV6-6; TRBD1 matches at 8 bases. V shed 2 bases, J shed 5 bases, and the junction held 4 bases outside the gene matches. The CDR3 consists of 14 residues. The germline CDR1 and CDR2 sequences are MNHNY and SVGAGI (reference sequence). The CDR3 nucleotides are TGTGCCAGCAGTTACACGGACAGGGAAACTGAAGCTTTCTTT. The encoded protein is CASSYTDRETEAFF.

V gene TRBV5-1 combines with J gene TRBJ1-3, with TRBD1 matching over 8 bases. Per germline, CDR1 SGHRS and CDR2 YFSETQ. This CDR3 contains 14 residues. Losses at the gene ends were 6 bases for V and 4 bases for J; bases not matched to a gene: 6. The CDR3 coding sequence is TGCGCCAGCAAGAGGCAGGGGGCAGGAAACACCATATATTTT. Translation: CASKRQGAGNTIYF.

The chain carries TRBV19 and TRBJ2-7; 11 bases map to TRBD2. This CDR3 has 18 residues. Germline V gives CDR1 LNHDA, CDR2 SQIVND (reference sequence). V lost 5 bases and J lost 0; bases outside the gene matches: 12. CDR3: CASSRQGIGTSGSYEQYF. The CDR3 DNA follows: TGTGCCAGTAGTCGACAGGGTATAGGGACTAGCGGCTCCTACGAGCAGTACTTC.

The chain recombines TRBV6-6 with TRBJ2-2; the match to TRBD2 covers 10 bases. Germline loops: CDR1 MNHNY, CDR2 SVGAGI (reference sequence). The V and J ends lost 7 bases and 6 bases, in that order; junction bases with no gene match: 8. The CDR3 loop spans 15 amino acids. CDR3 loop: CASIIAGGYPGELFF. The CDR3 bases are TGTGCCAGCATCATAGCGGGGGGTTATCCCGGGGAGCTGTTTTTT.

This chain links TRBV9 with TRBJ1-1; TRBD1 matches 7 bases. The length of the CDR3 is 15 residues. Losses at the gene ends were 0 bases for V and 5 bases for J; bases not matched to a gene: 7. Germline V gene sequence: CDR1 SGDLS, CDR2 YYNGEE. CDR3 amino acids: CASSVVERGRTEAFF. In DNA form, the CDR3 reads TGTGCCAGCAGCGTAGTGGAGAGGGGGCGAACTGAAGCTTTCTTT. Looking up the rest from reference TRBV9 and TRBJ1-1 gives the full variable domain: DSGVTQTPKHLITATGQRVTLRCSPRSGDLSVYWYQQSLDQGLQFLIQYYNGEERAKGNILERFSAQQFPDLHSELNLSSLELGDSALYFCASSVVERGRTEAFFGQGTRLTVV.